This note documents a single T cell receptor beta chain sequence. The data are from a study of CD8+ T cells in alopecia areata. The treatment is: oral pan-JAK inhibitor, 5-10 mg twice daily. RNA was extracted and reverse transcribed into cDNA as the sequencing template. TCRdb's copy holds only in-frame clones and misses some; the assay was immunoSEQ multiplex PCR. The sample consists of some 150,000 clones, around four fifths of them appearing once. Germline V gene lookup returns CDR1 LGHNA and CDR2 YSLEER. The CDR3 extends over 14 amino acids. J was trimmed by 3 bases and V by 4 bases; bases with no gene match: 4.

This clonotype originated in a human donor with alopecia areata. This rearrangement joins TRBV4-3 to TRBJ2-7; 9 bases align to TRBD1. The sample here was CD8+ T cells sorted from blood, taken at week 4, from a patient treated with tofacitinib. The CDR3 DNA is TGCGCCAGCAGCCCGGGACAGGGAGGCTACGAGCAGTACTTC. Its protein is CASSPGQGGYEQYF.